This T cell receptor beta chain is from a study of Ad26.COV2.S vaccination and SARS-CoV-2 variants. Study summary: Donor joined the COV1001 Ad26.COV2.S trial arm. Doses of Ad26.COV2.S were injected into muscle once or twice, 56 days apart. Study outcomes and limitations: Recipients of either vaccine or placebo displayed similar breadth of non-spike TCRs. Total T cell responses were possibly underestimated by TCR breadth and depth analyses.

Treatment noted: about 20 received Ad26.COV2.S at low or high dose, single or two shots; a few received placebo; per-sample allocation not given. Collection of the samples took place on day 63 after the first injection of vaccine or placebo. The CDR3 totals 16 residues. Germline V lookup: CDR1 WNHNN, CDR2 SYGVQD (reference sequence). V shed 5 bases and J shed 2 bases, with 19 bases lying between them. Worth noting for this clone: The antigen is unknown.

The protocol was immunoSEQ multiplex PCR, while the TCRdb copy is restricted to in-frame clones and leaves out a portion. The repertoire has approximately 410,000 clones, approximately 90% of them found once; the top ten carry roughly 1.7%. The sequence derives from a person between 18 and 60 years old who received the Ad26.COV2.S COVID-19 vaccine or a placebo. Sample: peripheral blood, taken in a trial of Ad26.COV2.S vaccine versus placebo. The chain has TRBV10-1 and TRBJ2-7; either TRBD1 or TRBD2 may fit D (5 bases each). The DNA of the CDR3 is TGCGCCAGCAGTCCGGGTCGGGGCCGGAATACCTACGAGCAGTACTTC. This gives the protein CASSPGRGRNTYEQYF.